This T cell receptor beta chain was observed in a study of CD8 T cells in ankylosing spondylitis. TCRdb fed the 5' RACE reads into MiXCR, producing one record per CDR3 protein. The sample consists of 300,000 to 350,000 distinct CDR3 sequences, around 15% of them appearing once. Germline V gene sequence: CDR1 SEHNR, CDR2 FQNEAQ (reference sequence). Trimming removed 4 bases at V and 5 bases at J, with 12 bases between. This CDR3 is 14 amino acids long. This TCR derives from a male donor with ankylosing spondylitis or in good health (not recorded which). Specimen: blood, either unsorted or a sorted T cell fraction (not recorded which). V and J are TRBV7-9 and TRBJ2-1; D not resolved. The CDR3 bases are TGTGCCAGCAGCTCCCCCTTACTGGACAATGAGCAGTTCTTC. Translating it yields CASSSPLLDNEQFF. Drawing the rest from reference TRBV7-9 and TRBJ2-1, the complete variable domain is DTGVSQNPRHKITKRGQNVTFRCDPISEHNRLYWYRQTLGQGPEFLTYFQNEAQLEKSRLLSDRFSAERPKGSFSTLEIQRTEQGDSAMYLCASSSPLLDNEQFFGPGTRLTVL.